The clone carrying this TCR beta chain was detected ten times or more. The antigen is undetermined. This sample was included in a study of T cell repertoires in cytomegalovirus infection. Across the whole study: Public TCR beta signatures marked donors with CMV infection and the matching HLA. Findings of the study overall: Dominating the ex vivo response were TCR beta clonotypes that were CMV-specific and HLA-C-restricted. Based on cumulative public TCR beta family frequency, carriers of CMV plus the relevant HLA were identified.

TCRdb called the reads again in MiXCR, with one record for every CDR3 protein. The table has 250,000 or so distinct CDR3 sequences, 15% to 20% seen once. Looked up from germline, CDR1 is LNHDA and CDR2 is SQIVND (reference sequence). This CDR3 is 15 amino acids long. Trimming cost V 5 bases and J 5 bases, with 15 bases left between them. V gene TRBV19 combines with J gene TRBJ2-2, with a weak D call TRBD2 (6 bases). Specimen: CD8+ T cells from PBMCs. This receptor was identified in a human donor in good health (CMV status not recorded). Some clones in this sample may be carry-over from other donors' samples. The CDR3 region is CASSYSGVGTGELFF. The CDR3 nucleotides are TGTGCCAGTAGTTATTCGGGGGTTGGGACCGGGGAGCTGTTTTTT.